These 25 T cell receptor beta chains were all obtained from the same sample, sequenced in a study of blood T cell repertoires in COVID-19. Produced via immunoSEQ multiplex PCR; TCRdb's table is partial and in-frame only. The sample shows under 150,000 clones, about 87% of them seen only once. Sequenced material: PBMCs or T cells enriched from blood (not recorded which). Receptor source: a man aged 50 to 59 in a cohort exposed to, infected with or recovered from COVID-19 (not recorded which).

V gene TRBV5-1 combines with J gene TRBJ2-3; no definite D call. The CDR3 sequence is 14 residues long. The V end was cut by 3 bases, the J end by 4 bases, with 12 bases between. In germline, CDR1 is SGHRS, CDR2 YFSETQ. The CDR3 region is CASSSLFAADTQYF. As DNA, the CDR3 is TGCGCCAGCAGCTCCCTTTTTGCGGCAGATACGCAGTATTTT.

The J gene is TRBJ2-1, the V gene TRBV6-2 or TRBV6-3; 13 nucleotides agree with TRBD2. The CDR3 spans 17 residues. The germline CDR1 and CDR2 sequences are MNHEY and SVGEGT. With V trimmed by 6 bases and J by 6 bases, 11 bases remained unmatched. In nucleotides, the CDR3 is TGTGCCAGCAGCTCCGGGACTAGCGGGGTAAGGTCCAATGAGCAGTTCTTC. Protein product: CASSSGTSGVRSNEQFF.

This clone was counted a single time. The chain is built from TRBV5-4 and TRBJ2-3; maybe TRBD1 (5 bases). Trimming shortened V by 2 bases and J by 6 bases, and 13 bases separated the two germline ends. Germline loops: CDR1 SGHNT, CDR2 YYREEE (reference sequence). This CDR3 region has 14 residues. CDR3 sequence: CASSFRTPGDTQYF. CDR3 bases: TGTGCCAGCAGCTTCCGCACCCCAGGGGATACGCAGTATTTT.

This CDR3 is CASSVSTGVGSLGAFF. The DNA for the CDR3 is TGTGCCAGCAGTGTATCGACAGGGGTTGGAAGTCTAGGAGCTTTCTTT. The rearrangement links TRBV6-1 to TRBJ1-1; 8 positions agree with TRBD1. Per germline, CDR1 MNHNS and CDR2 SASEGT. This CDR3 has 16 amino acids. V was clipped by 4 bases and J by 10 bases; unmatched bases: 17.

V gene TRBV19 combines with J gene TRBJ2-1; 12 bases are a match to TRBD2. The CDR3 consists of 16 residues. Germline loops: CDR1 LNHDA, CDR2 SQIVND (reference sequence). Unmatched junction bases numbered 9, after V lost 8 bases and J lost 4 bases. The CDR3 protein is CASRSLAGGPYNEQFF. The CDR3 coding sequence is TGTGCCAGTCGATCTCTAGCGGGAGGGCCGTACAATGAGCAGTTCTTC.

This rearrangement joins TRBV19 to TRBJ2-7, with 7 nucleotides matching TRBD1. Germline trimming cut 4 bases from V and 4 bases from J; bases unmatched to any gene: 4. This CDR3 comprises 13 residues. Germline loops: CDR1 LNHDA, CDR2 SQIVND (reference sequence). CDR3: CASSRDRTYEQYF. DNA for the CDR3: TGTGCCAGTAGTAGGGACAGAACTTACGAGCAGTACTTC.

The chain is built from TRBV12-3 or TRBV12-4 and TRBJ1-5, with D unclear. Trimming left V 5 bases short and J 5 bases short, with 7 bases between. The CDR3 runs 12 residues. The DNA of the CDR3 is TGTGCCAGCAGTCGGTCATATCAGCCCCAGCATTTT. Its protein product is CASSRSYQPQHF.

The J gene is TRBJ2-7, the V gene TRBV19; TRBD1 matches at 12 bases. J gave up 6 bases and V 5 bases, and 5 bases lay outside the gene matches. This CDR3 has 14 amino acids. CDR1 is LNHDA and CDR2 is SQIVND in the germline V gene (reference sequence). In DNA, the CDR3 is TGTGCCAGTAGTTTGGGACAGGGGGCGGCCGAGCAGTACTTC. Protein: CASSLGQGAAEQYF.

The rearrangement links TRBV9 to TRBJ2-5; 10 bases are shared with TRBD2. The V gene's germline CDR1 is SGDLS and CDR2 YYNGEE. This CDR3 has 15 residues. V lost 0 bases to trimming and J lost 5 bases; unmatched junction nucleotides: 4. DNA for the CDR3: TGTGCCAGCAGCGTAGGCCTAGCGGGGGTTGAGACCCAGTACTTC. Translated, it gives CASSVGLAGVETQYF.

This clone was seen just once. The gene calls are TRBV14 and TRBJ2-4; TRBD2 matches 7 bases. Germline V CDR1 and CDR2: SGHDN, FVKESK. V shed 4 bases and J 6 bases; nucleotides not matched to a gene: 3. This CDR3 is built from 13 residues. Written as DNA, the CDR3 is TGTGCCAGCAGCCGGGGGGGTCGAAACATTCAGTACTTC. Translated: CASSRGGRNIQYF.

The chain uses TRBV6-5 and TRBJ1-1; D ambiguous. Germline V gene data show CDR1 as MNHEY and CDR2 as SVGAGI. The CDR3 is made up of 13 amino acids. The ends were cut back, 6 bases at V and 3 bases at J, with 11 bases in the middle. CDR3 in DNA: TGTGCCAGCAGGGCTACAGAACACACTGAAGCTTTCTTT. Its protein is CASRATEHTEAFF.

The chain recombines TRBV6-5 with TRBJ2-7; 11 nucleotides agree with TRBD2. Per germline, CDR1 MNHEY and CDR2 SVGAGI. The CDR3 consists of 14 residues. Losses at the gene ends were 7 bases for V and 2 bases for J; bases not matched to a gene: 4. The CDR3 region has the DNA TGTGCCAGCATTACTAGCGGGAGCGCCTACGAGCAGTACTTC. This encodes CASITSGSAYEQYF.

This clone was recorded a few times. The rearrangement links TRBV28 to TRBJ2-1; no reliable D call. Germline CDR1 reads MDHEN; CDR2 reads SYDVKM. The CDR3 runs to 12 residues. Trimming stripped 5 bases from V and 7 bases from J, with 9 bases between. The CDR3 nucleotides are TGTGCCAGCAGTCCAAACGGTAATGAGCAGTTCTTC. This sequence encodes CASSPNGNEQFF.

This chain links TRBV19 with TRBJ1-5; D is undetermined. The CDR3 is 14 amino acids. Between the trimmed V and J ends, which lost 4 bases and 5 bases, there was a span of 12 bases. Germline CDR1 LNHDA, CDR2 SQIVND (reference sequence). The CDR3 DNA is TGTGCCAGTAGTACTGGCTCGCAAGATCAGCCCCAGCATTTT. Protein sequence: CASSTGSQDQPQHF.

This chain uses TRBV19 with TRBJ1-5; 9 positions match TRBD1. Germline CDR1 and CDR2: LNHDA and SQIVND (reference sequence). The CDR3 consists of 17 residues. V shed 6 bases, J shed 2 bases, and the junction held 11 bases outside the gene matches. The CDR3 protein is CASRPAGTGKGNQPQHF. CDR3 coding DNA: TGTGCCAGTAGGCCTGCCGGGACAGGGAAAGGCAATCAGCCCCAGCATTTT.

This clone has just one count. V usage is TRBV5-1 and J usage is TRBJ2-3; the match to TRBD2 covers 8 bases. The V segment lost 0 bases and the J segment 3 bases; nucleotides outside the gene matches: 3. Looked up from germline, CDR1 is SGHRS and CDR2 is YFSETQ. This CDR3 has 15 residues. The CDR3 DNA sequence: TGCGCCAGCAGCTTGGTTACTAGCGGAACAGATACGCAGTATTTT. It translates to CASSLVTSGTDTQYF.

The V gene is TRBV4-1, the J gene TRBJ2-1, with 8 positions matching TRBD1. The junction had 6 bases not matched to a gene; V was cut back by 4 bases and J by 7 bases. This CDR3 has 14 residues. From germline, CDR1 is MGHRA and CDR2 YSYEKL. CDR3 nucleotide sequence: TGCGCCAGCAGCCTCTCCCGGGACAGGAATGAGCAGTTCTTC. This gives the protein CASSLSRDRNEQFF.

The rearrangement uses TRBV19 and TRBJ2-3; D is unclear. Trimming pared 11 bases from V and 1 base from J, leaving 19 bases between. This CDR3 has 15 amino acids. Germline lookup yields CDR1 LNHDA and CDR2 SQIVND (reference sequence). The DNA for the CDR3 is TGTGCCTCCACCCCCGCAGTAAGTGGCACAGATACGCAGTATTTT. Its protein product is CASTPAVSGTDTQYF.

The chain employs TRBV7-2 and TRBJ1-5; maybe TRBD1 (5 bases). Germline-derived CDR1 and CDR2 are SGHTA and FQGNSA. Trimming removed 2 bases from V and 3 bases from J, with 14 bases in between. The CDR3 runs 16 residues. CDR3 region: CASSLYGGRLNQPQHF. CDR3 coding DNA: TGTGCCAGCAGCTTATACGGGGGGAGACTCAATCAGCCCCAGCATTTT.

The chain has TRBV7-9 and TRBJ2-3; 9 bases are a match to TRBD1. CDR3 size: 15 residues. V gave up 4 bases and J gave up 4 bases; unmatched junction bases: 6. Germline V CDR1 and CDR2: SEHNR, FQNEAQ (reference sequence). CDR3: CASSSYTGGADTQYF. CDR3 nucleotide sequence: TGTGCCAGCAGCTCCTATACAGGGGGCGCAGATACGCAGTATTTT.

The chain recombines TRBV10-3 with TRBJ2-5, with D possibly TRBD2 on 6 matching bases. The CDR3 length is 13 residues. The ends were cut back, 3 bases at V and 5 bases at J, with 10 bases in the middle. Germline CDR1 is ENHRY and CDR2 is SYGVKD. CDR3: CAISETSFETQYF. CDR3 bases: TGTGCCATCAGTGAAACTAGCTTTGAGACCCAGTACTTC.

The genes are TRBV7-2 and TRBJ1-5, with D perhaps matching TRBD1 (5 bases). V shed 4 bases and J shed 6 bases, with 16 bases lying between them. Germline CDR1 and CDR2: SGHTA and FQGNSA. The CDR3 sequence is 15 residues long. The CDR3 bases are TGTGCCAGCAGCTCCGACGGGGGACTCATTCAGCCCCAGCATTTT. Amino acid sequence: CASSSDGGLIQPQHF.

The V and J genes are TRBV19 and TRBJ2-5; 8 bases match TRBD1. J lost 4 bases, V lost 4 bases, and 2 bases had no gene match. The CDR3 is 13 residues long. Germline CDR1 LNHDA, CDR2 SQIVND (reference sequence). In DNA form, the CDR3 reads TGTGCCAGTAGTACTACAGGGGGAGAGACCCAGTACTTC. This gives the protein CASSTTGGETQYF.

The chain employs TRBV30 and TRBJ2-4; the match to TRBD2 covers 7 bases. Losses at the gene ends were 1 base for V and 7 bases for J; bases not matched to a gene: 10. Germline V gives CDR1 GTSNPN, CDR2 SVGIG (reference sequence). The CDR3 consists of 15 residues. CDR3 amino acids: CAWSEVGGIANIQYF. DNA of the CDR3: TGTGCCTGGAGTGAGGTGGGGGGGATAGCGAACATTCAGTACTTC.

CDR3 sequence: CASSQGHPNTEAFF. The CDR3 DNA is TGTGCCAGTAGCCAGGGACATCCGAACACTGAAGCTTTCTTT. This chain connects TRBV19 to TRBJ1-1; D perhaps matches TRBD1 (6 bases). V dropped 6 bases and J dropped 1 base, with 12 bases sitting between them. From germline, CDR1 is LNHDA and CDR2 SQIVND (reference sequence). CDR3 size: 14 residues.